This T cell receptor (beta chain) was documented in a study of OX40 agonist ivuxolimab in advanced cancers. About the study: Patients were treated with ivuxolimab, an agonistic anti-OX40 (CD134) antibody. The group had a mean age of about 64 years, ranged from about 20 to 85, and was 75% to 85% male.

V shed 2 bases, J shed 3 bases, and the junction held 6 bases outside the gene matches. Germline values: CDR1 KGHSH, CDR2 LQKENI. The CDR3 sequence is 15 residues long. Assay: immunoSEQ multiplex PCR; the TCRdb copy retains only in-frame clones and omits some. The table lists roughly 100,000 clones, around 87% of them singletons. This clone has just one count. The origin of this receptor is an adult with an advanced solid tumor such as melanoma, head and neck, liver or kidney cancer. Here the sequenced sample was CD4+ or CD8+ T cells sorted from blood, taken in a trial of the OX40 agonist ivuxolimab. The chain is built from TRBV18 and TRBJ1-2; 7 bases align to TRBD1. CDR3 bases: TGTGCCAGCTCACCAAGGGGGCAGAACCACTATGGCTACACCTTC. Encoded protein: CASSPRGQNHYGYTF.